The text below deals with one T cell receptor (beta chain). Primers used in a second PCR of about 6 to 11 cycles were a sample-barcoded 5' primer and a J-beta primer mix. A single record per CDR3 protein comes from TCRdb applying MiXCR to the 5' RACE reads. The sample carries about 1.8 million distinct CDR3 sequences, 40% to 55% recorded once. These data originate in a study of blood T cells in healthy people across ages. CDR3 length equals 16 residues. CDR1 is SGDLS, CDR2 YYNGEE, per germline. After removal of 5 bases from V and 3 bases from J, the junction contained 12 bases not matched to a gene. This sequence was found in a woman aged 40 to 55 in good health. The source material was blood. J is TRBJ2-7 and V is TRBV9, with 9 positions matching TRBD2. CDR3 protein: CASSSSGGGACYEQYF. CDR3 nucleotide sequence: TGTGCCAGCAGTTCTAGCGGCGGGGGGGCCTGCTACGAGCAGTACTTC. Based on the CDR3 plus reference TRBV9 and TRBJ2-7, the full variable domain is DSGVTQTPKHLITATGQRVTLRCSPRSGDLSVYWYQQSLDQGLQFLIQYYNGEERAKGNILERFSAQQFPDLHSELNLSSLELGDSALYFCASSSSGGGACYEQYFGPGTRLTVT.